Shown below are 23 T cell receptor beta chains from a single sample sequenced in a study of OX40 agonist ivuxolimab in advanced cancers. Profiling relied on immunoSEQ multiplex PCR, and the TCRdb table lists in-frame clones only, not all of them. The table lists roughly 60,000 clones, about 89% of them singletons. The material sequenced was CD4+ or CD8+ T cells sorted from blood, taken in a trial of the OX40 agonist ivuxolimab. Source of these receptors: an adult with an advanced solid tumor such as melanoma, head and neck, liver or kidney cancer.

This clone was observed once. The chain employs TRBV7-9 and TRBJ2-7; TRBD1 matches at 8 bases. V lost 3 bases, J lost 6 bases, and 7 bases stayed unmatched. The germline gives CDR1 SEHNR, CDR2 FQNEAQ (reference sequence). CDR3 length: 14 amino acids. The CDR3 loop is CASSFFQGASEQYF. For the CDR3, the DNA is TGTGCCAGCAGCTTTTTCCAGGGGGCGAGCGAGCAGTACTTC.

CDR3 DNA sequence: TGTGCCACCGTCAACCAGGCCGGGGCCAAAGAGACCCAGTACTTC. Translation: CATVNQAGAKETQYF. The rearrangement links TRBV19 to TRBJ2-5, with D possibly being TRBD1 or TRBD2 (5 bases each). The length of the CDR3 is 15 residues. Between the trimmed V and J ends, which lost 10 bases and 3 bases, there was a span of 21 bases. Germline assignment: CDR1 LNHDA and CDR2 SQIVND (reference sequence).

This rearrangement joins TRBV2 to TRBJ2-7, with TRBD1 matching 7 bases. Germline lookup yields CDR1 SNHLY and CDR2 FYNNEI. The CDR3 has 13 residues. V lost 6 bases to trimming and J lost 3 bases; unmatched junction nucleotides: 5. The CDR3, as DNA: TGTGCCAGCAGCCGGGACAGCTACTACGAGCAGTACTTC. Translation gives CASSRDSYYEQYF.

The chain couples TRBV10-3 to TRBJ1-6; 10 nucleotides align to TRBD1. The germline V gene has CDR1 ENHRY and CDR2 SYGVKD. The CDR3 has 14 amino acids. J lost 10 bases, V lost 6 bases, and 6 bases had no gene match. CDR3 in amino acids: CAIRPGTGDSPLHF. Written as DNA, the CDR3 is TGTGCCATCAGACCCGGGACAGGGGACTCACCCCTCCACTTT.

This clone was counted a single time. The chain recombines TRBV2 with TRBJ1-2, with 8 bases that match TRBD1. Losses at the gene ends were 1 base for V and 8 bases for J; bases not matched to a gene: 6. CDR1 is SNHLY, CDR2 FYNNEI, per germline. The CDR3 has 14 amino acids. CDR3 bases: TGTGCCAGCAGTGAAGGCAGGGGGCTGGGAGGCTACACCTTC. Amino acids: CASSEGRGLGGYTF.

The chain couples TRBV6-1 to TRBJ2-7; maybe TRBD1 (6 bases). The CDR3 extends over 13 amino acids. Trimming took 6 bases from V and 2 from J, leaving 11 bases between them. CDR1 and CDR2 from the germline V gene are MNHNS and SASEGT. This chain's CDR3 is CASRLGGAYEQYF. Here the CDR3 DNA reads TGTGCCAGCAGACTAGGGGGTGCCTACGAGCAGTACTTC.

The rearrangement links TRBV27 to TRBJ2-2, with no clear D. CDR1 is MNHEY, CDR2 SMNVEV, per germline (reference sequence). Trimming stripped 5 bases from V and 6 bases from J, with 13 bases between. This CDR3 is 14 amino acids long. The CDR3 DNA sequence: TGTGCCAGCAGTAGCCTTTCAGAGGCCGGGGAGCTGTTTTTT. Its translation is CASSSLSEAGELFF.

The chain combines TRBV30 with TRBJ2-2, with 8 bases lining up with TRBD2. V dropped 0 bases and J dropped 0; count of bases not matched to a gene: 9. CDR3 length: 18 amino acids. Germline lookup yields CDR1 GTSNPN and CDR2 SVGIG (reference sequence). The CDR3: CAWSVFGGDFSNTGELFF. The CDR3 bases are TGTGCCTGGAGTGTGTTCGGGGGGGATTTCTCGAACACCGGGGAGCTGTTTTTT. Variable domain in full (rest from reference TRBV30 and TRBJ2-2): SQTIHQWPATLVQPVGSPLSLECTVEGTSNPNLYWYRQAAGRGLQLLFYSVGIGQISSEVPQNLSASRPQDRQFILSSKKLLLSDSGFYLCAWSVFGGDFSNTGELFFGEGSRLTVL.

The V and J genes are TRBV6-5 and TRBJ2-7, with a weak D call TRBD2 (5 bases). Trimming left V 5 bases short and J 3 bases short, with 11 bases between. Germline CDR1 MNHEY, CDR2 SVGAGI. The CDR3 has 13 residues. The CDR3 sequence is CASSPGNYYEQYF. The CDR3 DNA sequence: TGTGCCAGCAGTCCCGGGAACTACTACGAGCAGTACTTC.

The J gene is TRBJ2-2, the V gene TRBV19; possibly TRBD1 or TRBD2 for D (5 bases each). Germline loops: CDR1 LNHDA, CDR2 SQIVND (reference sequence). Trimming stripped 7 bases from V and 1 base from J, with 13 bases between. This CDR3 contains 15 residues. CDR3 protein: CASTLGTGNTGELFF. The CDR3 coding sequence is TGTGCCAGTACCCTCGGGACGGGGAACACCGGGGAGCTGTTTTTT.

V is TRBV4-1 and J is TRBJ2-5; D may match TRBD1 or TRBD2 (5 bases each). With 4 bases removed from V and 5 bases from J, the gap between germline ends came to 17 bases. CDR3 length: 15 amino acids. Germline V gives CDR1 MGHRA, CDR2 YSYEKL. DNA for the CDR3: TGCGCCAGCAGCCCGGGACCGGGGTTCGCCGAGACCCAGTACTTC. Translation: CASSPGPGFAETQYF.

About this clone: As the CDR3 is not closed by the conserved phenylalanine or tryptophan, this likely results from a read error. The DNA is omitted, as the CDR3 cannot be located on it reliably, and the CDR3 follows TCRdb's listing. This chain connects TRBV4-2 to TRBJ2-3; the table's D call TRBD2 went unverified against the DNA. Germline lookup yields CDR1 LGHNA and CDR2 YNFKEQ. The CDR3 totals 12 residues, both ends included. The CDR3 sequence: CASSQVGGARDM.

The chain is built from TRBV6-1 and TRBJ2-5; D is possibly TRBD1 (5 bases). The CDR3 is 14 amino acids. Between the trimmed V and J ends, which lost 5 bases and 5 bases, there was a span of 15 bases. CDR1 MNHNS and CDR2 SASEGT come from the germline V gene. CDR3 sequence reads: CASSQFQGEETQYF. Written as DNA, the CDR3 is TGTGCCAGCAGTCAATTTCAGGGTGAGGAGACCCAGTACTTC.

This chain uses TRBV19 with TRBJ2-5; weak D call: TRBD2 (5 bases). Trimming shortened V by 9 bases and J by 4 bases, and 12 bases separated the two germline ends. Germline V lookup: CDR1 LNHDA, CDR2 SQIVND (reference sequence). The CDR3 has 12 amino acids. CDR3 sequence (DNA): TGTGCCAGGAGGCGGGTGATAGAGACCCAGTACTTC. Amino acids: CARRRVIETQYF.

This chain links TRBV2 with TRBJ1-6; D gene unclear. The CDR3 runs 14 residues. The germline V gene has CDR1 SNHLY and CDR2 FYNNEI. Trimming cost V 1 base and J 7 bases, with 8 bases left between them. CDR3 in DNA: TGTGCCAGCAGTGAAGAGCTACGGAATTCACCCCTCCACTTT. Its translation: CASSEELRNSPLHF.

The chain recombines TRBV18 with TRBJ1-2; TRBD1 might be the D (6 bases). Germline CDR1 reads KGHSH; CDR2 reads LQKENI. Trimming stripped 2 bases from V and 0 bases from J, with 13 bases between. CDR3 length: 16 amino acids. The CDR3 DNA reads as TGTGCCAGCTCACCAACGCCAGGGGCTTCTAACTATGGCTACACCTTC. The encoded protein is CASSPTPGASNYGYTF.

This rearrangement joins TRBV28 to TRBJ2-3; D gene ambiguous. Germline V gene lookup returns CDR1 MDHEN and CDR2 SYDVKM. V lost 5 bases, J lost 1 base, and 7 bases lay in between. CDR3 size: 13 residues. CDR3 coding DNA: TGTGCCAGCAGTCCTCAGGGCACAGATACGCAGTATTTT. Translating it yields CASSPQGTDTQYF.

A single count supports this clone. CDR3 coding DNA: TGTGCCAGCAGTAATGGCTTAGCTACAATTCGCACTGAAGCTTTCTTT. As protein: CASSNGLATIRTEAFF. This chain connects TRBV21-1 to TRBJ1-1. TRBV21-1 represents a pseudogene. This CDR3 spans 16 amino acids.

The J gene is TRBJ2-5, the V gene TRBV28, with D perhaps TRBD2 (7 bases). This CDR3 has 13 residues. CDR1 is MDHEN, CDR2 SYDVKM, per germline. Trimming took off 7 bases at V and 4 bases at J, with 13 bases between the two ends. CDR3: CASIKGGGETQYF. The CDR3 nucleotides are TGTGCCAGCATCAAAGGGGGGGGAGAGACCCAGTACTTC.

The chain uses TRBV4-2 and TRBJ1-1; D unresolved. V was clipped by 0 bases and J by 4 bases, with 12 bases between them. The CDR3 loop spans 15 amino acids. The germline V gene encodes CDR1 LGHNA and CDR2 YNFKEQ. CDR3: CASSQESRAGTEAFF. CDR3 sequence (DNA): TGTGCCAGCAGCCAAGAATCGAGGGCAGGCACTGAAGCTTTCTTT.

The chain's CDR3 is CASSLKTVLQPQHF. The CDR3 DNA sequence: TGTGCCAGCAGTTTAAAGACAGTACTTCAGCCCCAGCATTTT. The chain joins TRBV28 to TRBJ1-5; D possibly corresponds to TRBD1 (5 bases). The V end was cut by 2 bases, the J end by 6 bases, with 11 bases between. Germline CDR1 MDHEN, CDR2 SYDVKM. There are 14 residues in the CDR3.

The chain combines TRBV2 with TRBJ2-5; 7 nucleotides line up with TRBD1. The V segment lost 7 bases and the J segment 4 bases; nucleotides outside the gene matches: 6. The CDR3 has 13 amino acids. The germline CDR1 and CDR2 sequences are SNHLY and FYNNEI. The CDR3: CASTRAGGETQYF. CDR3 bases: TGTGCCAGCACTAGGGCAGGGGGAGAGACCCAGTACTTC.

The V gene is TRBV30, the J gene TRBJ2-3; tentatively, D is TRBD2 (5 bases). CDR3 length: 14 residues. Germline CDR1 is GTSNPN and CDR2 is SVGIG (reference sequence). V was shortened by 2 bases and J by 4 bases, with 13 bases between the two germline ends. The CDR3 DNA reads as TGTGCCTGGAGTTCGACTATCCCTGCAGATACGCAGTATTTT. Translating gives CAWSSTIPADTQYF.